The 17 T cell receptor beta chains reported below all come from one sample, sequenced in a study of blood T cell repertoires in COVID-19. Data came from immunoSEQ multiplex PCR; TCRdb stores just in-frame clones and leaves some out. The sample holds 150,000 to 200,000 clones, approximately 86% seen once. Sequencing was carried out using peripheral blood. All receptors come from a man aged 70 or older with acute or convalescent COVID-19.

The chain uses TRBV6-4 and TRBJ2-3; 10 bases line up with TRBD1. CDR1 is MRHNA, CDR2 SNTAGT, per germline. The V segment lost 10 bases and the J segment 1 base; nucleotides outside the gene matches: 8. This CDR3 region has 15 residues. DNA for the CDR3: TGTGCCACCTCCGACGGGACAGGGGGCACAGATACGCAGTATTTT. It yields the protein CATSDGTGGTDTQYF.

The chain combines TRBV30 with TRBJ2-4, with D hard to call. The CDR3 sequence is 17 residues long. In germline, CDR1 is GTSNPN, CDR2 SVGIG (reference sequence). V gave up 2 bases and J gave up 0 bases, with 17 bases separating them. The CDR3 nucleotides are TGTGCCTGGAGTCGGTTTTCGGGTGTGCTAGCCAAAAACATTCAGTACTTC. This encodes CAWSRFSGVLAKNIQYF.

The gene calls are TRBV30 and TRBJ1-3, with D maybe TRBD1 (6 bases). V lost 6 bases, J lost 5 bases, and 17 bases lay in between. The germline gives CDR1 GTSNPN, CDR2 SVGIG (reference sequence). The CDR3 covers 14 residues. In DNA, the CDR3 is TGTGCCTGCCAGACAGGAGGTAGTCGAAACACCATATATTTT. Amino acid sequence: CACQTGGSRNTIYF.

This clone is a singleton in its sample. J is TRBJ1-2 and V is TRBV18, with TRBD1 matching 9 bases. This CDR3 is built from 16 residues. The V gene's germline CDR1 is KGHSH and CDR2 LQKENI. V was pared by 8 bases and J by 1 base, with 11 bases of the junction left unmatched. Here the CDR3 DNA reads TGTGCCAGCACCGGGGGACAGGGCCCGTTTAACTATGGCTACACCTTC. As protein: CASTGGQGPFNYGYTF.

This clone has a handful of counts. The rearrangement joins TRBV4-2 to TRBJ1-4, with a tentative D call TRBD1 (5 bases). Trimming took 4 bases from V and 7 from J, leaving 19 bases between them. The CDR3 is 16 residues long. Germline V CDR1 and CDR2: LGHNA, YNFKEQ. The CDR3 bases are TGTGCCAGCAGCCCCCTAGCGGACGGGGCGAGTGAAAAACTGTTTTTT. Encoded protein: CASSPLADGASEKLFF.

The rearrangement links TRBV3-1 (or the pseudogene TRBV3-2) to TRBJ1-4, with D perhaps matching TRBD1 (6 bases). The germline V gene has CDR1 LGHDT and CDR2 YNNKEL (reference sequence). The CDR3 runs to 15 residues. The germline V and J ends were trimmed by 4 bases and 4 bases, with 13 bases remaining between them. The CDR3 loop is CASSRAGEGNEKLFF. The CDR3 DNA is TGTGCCAGCAGCCGCGCAGGGGAGGGTAATGAAAAACTGTTTTTT.

This clone was counted a single time. The rearrangement links TRBV19 to TRBJ1-3; no definite D call. This CDR3 has 15 amino acids. Germline-derived CDR1 and CDR2 are LNHDA and SQIVND (reference sequence). Trimming pared 2 bases from V and 2 bases from J, leaving 10 bases between. The DNA for the CDR3 is TGTGCCAGTAGTATAAGAGCGGGAGCTGGAAACACCATATATTTT. This codes for CASSIRAGAGNTIYF.

The chain uses TRBV18 and TRBJ2-7; possibly TRBD1 for D (6 bases). CDR3 size: 15 residues. Germline V gene data show CDR1 as KGHSH and CDR2 as LQKENI. Trimming removed 1 base at V and 4 bases at J, with 14 bases between. CDR3 DNA sequence: TGTGCCAGCTCACCACAAGGACAGAGTTTGTACGAGCAGTACTTC. It is translated as CASSPQGQSLYEQYF.

This chain uses TRBV2 with TRBJ2-7; TRBD2 aligns across 10 bases. The CDR3 is made up of 14 amino acids. Trimming cost V 6 bases and J 0 bases; bases outside gene matches: 2. Germline CDR1 reads SNHLY; CDR2 reads FYNNEI. The CDR3 DNA reads TGTGCCAGCAGGCGACTAGCGGGCTCCTACGAGCAGTACTTC. This codes for CASRRLAGSYEQYF.

This clone appeared a single time. J is TRBJ2-1 and V is TRBV27, with a possible D match to TRBD1 (6 bases). Between the trimmed V and J ends, which lost 2 bases and 0 bases, there was a span of 11 bases. Germline V lookup: CDR1 MNHEY, CDR2 SMNVEV (reference sequence). This CDR3 contains 16 residues. The CDR3 spells CASSLGGQGSYNEQFF. CDR3 nucleotide sequence: TGTGCCAGCAGTTTAGGGGGCCAGGGCTCCTACAATGAGCAGTTCTTC.

The chain combines TRBV7-3 with TRBJ2-7; D is ambiguous. V lost 1 base to trimming and J lost 3 bases, with 10 bases between them. This CDR3 spans 14 amino acids. Germline lookup yields CDR1 SGHTA and CDR2 FQGTGA. This chain's CDR3 is CASSLKRLGYEQYF. For the CDR3, the DNA is TGTGCCAGCAGCTTAAAGAGGTTAGGCTACGAGCAGTACTTC.

This chain uses TRBV19 with TRBJ2-3; 15 bases fit TRBD2. After removal of 5 bases from V and 0 bases from J, the junction contained 6 bases not matched to a gene. The CDR3 has 18 amino acids. The germline CDR1 and CDR2 sequences are LNHDA and SQIVND (reference sequence). This CDR3 reads CASSWGLAGGWSTDTQYF. The CDR3, as DNA: TGTGCCAGTAGTTGGGGACTAGCGGGAGGATGGAGCACAGATACGCAGTATTTT. Full variable domain (rest looked up from reference TRBV19 and TRBJ2-3): DGGITQSPKYLFRKEGQNVTLSCEQNLNHDAMYWYRQDPGQGLRLIYYSQIVNDFQKGDIAEGYSVSREKKESFPLTVTSAQKNPTAFYLCASSWGLAGGWSTDTQYFGPGTRLTVL.

The CDR3, as DNA: TGTGCCAGCAGCAAAGTTAGGAGTCGGAGTCGGGGTAATTTCACAGATACGCAGTATTTT. Translation gives CASSKVRSRSRGNFTDTQYF. This rearrangement joins TRBV21-1 to TRBJ2-3; the table calls TRBD2, which could not be checked here. TRBV21-1 is flagged as a pseudogene. This CDR3 is 20 amino acids long.

This rearrangement joins TRBV19 to TRBJ2-1; 10 bases match TRBD2. V shed 1 base and J 5 bases; nucleotides not matched to a gene: 11. Per germline, CDR1 LNHDA and CDR2 SQIVND (reference sequence). The CDR3 runs to 18 residues. This CDR3 is CASSIGPLLAGANNEQFF. The CDR3 DNA reads TGTGCCAGTAGTATAGGTCCCCTCCTAGCGGGAGCCAACAATGAGCAGTTCTTC.

This clone was counted once. J is TRBJ1-2 and V is TRBV28; the match to TRBD1 covers 7 bases. The CDR3 has 13 amino acids. J was trimmed by 5 bases and V by 7 bases; bases with no gene match: 7. The germline V gene encodes CDR1 MDHEN and CDR2 SYDVKM. CDR3 region: CASIRDRRYGYTF. The CDR3 DNA reads as TGTGCCAGCATTAGGGACAGACGATATGGCTACACCTTC.

In its sample, this clone was seen once. This chain links TRBV6-5 with TRBJ1-5, with a tentative D call TRBD1 (6 bases). V was trimmed by 5 bases and J by 5 bases, leaving 16 bases between them. Germline V CDR1 and CDR2: MNHEY, SVGAGI. The CDR3 loop spans 15 amino acids. The CDR3 DNA reads as TGTGCCAGCAGTCGCTTAGGGGGAGTCCATCAGCCCCAGCATTTT. It specifies CASSRLGGVHQPQHF.

The V and J genes are TRBV7-9 and TRBJ1-5, with D hard to call. The V gene's germline CDR1 is SEHNR and CDR2 FQNEAQ (reference sequence). V lost 1 base and J lost 3, with 7 bases in between. This CDR3 has 14 amino acids. The CDR3 reads CASSLVDSNQPQHF. Written as DNA, the CDR3 is TGTGCCAGCAGCTTAGTGGACTCCAATCAGCCCCAGCATTTT. Looking up the rest from reference TRBV7-9 and TRBJ1-5 gives the full variable domain: DTGVSQNPRHKITKRGQNVTFRCDPISEHNRLYWYRQTLGQGPEFLTYFQNEAQLEKSRLLSDRFSAERPKGSFSTLEIQRTEQGDSAMYLCASSLVDSNQPQHFGDGTRLSIL.